This T cell receptor (beta chain) is drawn from a study of CD8+ T cells in alopecia areata. J lost 5 bases, V lost 6 bases, and 3 bases had no gene match. CDR3 length: 12 amino acids. The V gene's germline CDR1 is SQVTM and CDR2 ANQGSEA. This clone turned up a few times. cDNA reverse transcribed from extracted RNA served as the sequencing template. Only in-frame clones appear in the TCRdb table, and some are missing; sequencing was by immunoSEQ multiplex PCR. The table has roughly 65,000 clones, about half seen once; the top ten hold roughly 15%. The TCR sequence derives from a human donor with alopecia areata. Sequenced here: CD8+ T cells sorted from blood, sampled at week 0. The chain carries TRBV29-1 and TRBJ2-1; TRBD1 matches at 8 bases. DNA of the CDR3: TGCAGCGTGAACAGGGGGGACAATGAGCAGTTCTTC. Amino acid sequence: CSVNRGDNEQFF.